Shown below are 19 T cell receptor beta chains from a single sample sequenced in a study of cytomegalovirus exposure and HLA in healthy donors. The PCR was carried out with 60 Vbeta primers and 13 Jbeta primers. The repertoire was sequenced with immunoSEQ multiplex PCR; TCRdb's copy has only in-frame clones and lacks some. The sample records 97,000 or so clones, around 77% being singletons. The material sequenced was PBMCs. The receptors come from a male donor in good health and CMV-seropositive.

The chain links TRBV5-1 to TRBJ2-3; TRBD1 matches 9 bases. J lost 2 bases, V lost 5 bases, and 12 bases had no gene match. The CDR3 covers 17 residues. The germline CDR1 and CDR2 sequences are SGHRS and YFSETQ. Here the CDR3 DNA reads TGCGCCAGCAGTCCCTCGGGACAGGGAATTAACACAGATACGCAGTATTTT. Its protein is CASSPSGQGINTDTQYF. Based on the CDR3 plus reference TRBV5-1 and TRBJ2-3, the full variable domain is KAGVTQTPRYLIKTRGQQVTLSCSPISGHRSVSWYQQTPGQGLQFLFEYFSETQRNKGNFPGRFSGRQFSNSRSEMNVSTLELGDSALYLCASSPSGQGINTDTQYFGPGTRLTVL.

The chain employs TRBV6-1 and TRBJ1-1, with TRBD1 as a possible D gene (5 bases). Germline V lookup: CDR1 MNHNS, CDR2 SASEGT. V was trimmed by 4 bases and J by 5 bases, leaving 14 bases between them. CDR3 length: 14 amino acids. CDR3 amino acids: CASSGLGRGTEAFF. CDR3 nucleotide sequence: TGTGCCAGCAGTGGGCTCGGAAGGGGTACTGAAGCTTTCTTT.

The J gene is TRBJ2-5, the V gene TRBV19; TRBD1 might be the D (5 bases). Between the trimmed V and J ends, which lost 4 bases and 5 bases, there was a span of 17 bases. Germline-derived CDR1 and CDR2 are LNHDA and SQIVND (reference sequence). The CDR3 runs to 15 residues. The CDR3 is CASSTTGERGETQYF. The CDR3 DNA reads TGTGCCAGTAGTACTACCGGAGAAAGGGGTGAGACCCAGTACTTC.

V is TRBV11-2 and J is TRBJ2-5; D is unresolved. Germline loops: CDR1 SGHAT, CDR2 FQNNGV. The V and J ends lost 3 bases and 0 bases respectively, with 11 bases between them. The CDR3 runs to 15 residues. Here the CDR3 reads CASSFGSADQETQYF. The CDR3 DNA is TGTGCCAGCAGCTTTGGTTCGGCGGACCAAGAGACCCAGTACTTC.

About this clone: Additional DNA sequences in this sample encode the identical CDR3. V gene TRBV7-9 combines with J gene TRBJ1-5, with D perhaps TRBD1 (5 bases). This CDR3 has 14 amino acids. Per the germline V gene, CDR1 is SEHNR and CDR2 is FQNEAQ (reference sequence). Trimming took 5 bases from V and 2 from J, leaving 10 bases between them. The CDR3 DNA reads TGTGCCAGCAGCCTGGGGCAGGGCAATCAGCCCCAGCATTTT. Protein sequence: CASSLGQGNQPQHF.

J is TRBJ2-1 and V is TRBV19; tentatively, D is TRBD1 (5 bases). V lost 1 base and J lost 6, with 13 bases in between. Germline CDR1 LNHDA, CDR2 SQIVND (reference sequence). The CDR3 consists of 15 residues. The chain's CDR3 is CASSIGQGGFNEQFF. Here the CDR3 DNA reads TGTGCCAGTAGTATAGGGCAGGGTGGTTTCAATGAGCAGTTCTTC.

Comments on this clone: The same CDR3 can be traced to other DNA sequences in this sample. J is TRBJ2-1 and V is TRBV18; D is unclear. This CDR3 contains 13 residues. V was clipped by 3 bases and J by 4 bases, with 7 bases between them. The germline V gene encodes CDR1 KGHSH and CDR2 LQKENI. The CDR3 loop is CASSPSLYNEQFF. In DNA form, the CDR3 reads TGTGCCAGCTCACCTTCCCTATACAATGAGCAGTTCTTC.

The V gene is TRBV19, the J gene TRBJ2-3; TRBD2 agrees at 7 bases. Germline CDR1 is LNHDA and CDR2 is SQIVND (reference sequence). The CDR3 has 13 residues. Trimming took 6 bases from V and 4 from J; bases not matched to a gene: 4. The CDR3, as DNA: TGTGCCAGTAGCCCTCGGGGGGCAGATACGCAGTATTTT. Translation gives CASSPRGADTQYF.

The count of this clone is one. The chain recombines TRBV25-1 with TRBJ2-7, with TRBD1 matching 11 bases. V trimming: 4 bases; J trimming: 4 bases; junction bases outside the gene matches: 12. CDR3 length equals 17 residues. Germline V gives CDR1 MGHDK, CDR2 SYGVNS. The CDR3 DNA sequence: TGTGCCAGCAGTGGAGGGACTGGGACAGGGGGTGGGTACGAGCAGTACTTC. It specifies CASSGGTGTGGGYEQYF.

In DNA, the CDR3 is TGCAGCGTTGAAGATCGTGCAGGGGAGGGAGGCTACACCTTC. Translation: CSVEDRAGEGGYTF. This chain joins TRBV29-1 and TRBJ1-2; D is possibly TRBD1 (6 bases). V gave up 0 bases and J gave up 8 bases, with 16 bases separating them. This CDR3 region has 14 residues. The germline V gene has CDR1 SQVTM and CDR2 ANQGSEA. The full variable domain, rest sourced from reference TRBV29-1 and TRBJ1-2, is SAVISQKPSRDICQRGTSLTIQCQVDSQVTMMFWYRQQPGQSLTLIATANQGSEATYESGFVIDKFPISRPNLTFSTLTVSNMSPEDSSIYLCSVEDRAGEGGYTFGSGTRLTVV.

The chain has TRBV7-2 and TRBJ2-3; perhaps TRBD2 as D (7 bases). The CDR3 runs to 13 residues. V was pared by 2 bases and J by 6 bases, with 9 bases between. Germline-derived CDR1 and CDR2 are SGHTA and FQGNSA. CDR3 sequence reads: CASSLRGGDTQYF. CDR3 coding DNA: TGTGCCAGCAGCTTAAGGGGGGGGGATACGCAGTATTTT.

A few counts support this clone. The CDR3, as DNA: TGTGCCAGCAGCGTAGCTCCTAGCCACTCCTACAATGAGCAGTTCTTC. As protein: CASSVAPSHSYNEQFF. The chain links TRBV9 to TRBJ2-1, with a tentative D call TRBD2 (5 bases). Germline V gene sequence: CDR1 SGDLS, CDR2 YYNGEE. This CDR3 contains 16 residues. V dropped 0 bases and J dropped 0 bases, with 10 bases sitting between them.

J is TRBJ2-1 and V is TRBV5-4; D is possibly TRBD2 (6 bases). This CDR3 is 15 amino acids long. Looked up from germline, CDR1 is SGHNT and CDR2 is YYREEE (reference sequence). V lost 0 bases and J 10 bases, leaving 17 bases between the germline ends. CDR3 sequence reads: CASSLDGTPLKEQFF. For the CDR3, the DNA is TGTGCCAGCAGCTTGGACGGGACTCCCCTCAAAGAGCAGTTCTTC.

This chain links TRBV19 with TRBJ2-5, with TRBD2 as a possible D gene (7 bases). Trimming took 5 bases from V and 7 from J, leaving 20 bases between them. Germline CDR1 is LNHDA and CDR2 is SQIVND (reference sequence). The CDR3 is made up of 15 amino acids. The CDR3 loop is CASSPPRTAGRTQYF. As DNA, the CDR3 is TGTGCCAGTAGTCCTCCAAGGACAGCGGGAAGGACCCAGTACTTC.

The CDR3 region is CASSAATSGNTGELFF. DNA for the CDR3: TGCGCCAGCAGCGCGGCGACTAGCGGGAACACCGGGGAGCTGTTTTTT. The genes are TRBV5-1 and TRBJ2-2, with 9 bases lining up with TRBD2. The ends lost 4 bases at V and 1 base at J; junction bases unmatched: 5. Germline V gene data show CDR1 as SGHRS and CDR2 as YFSETQ. The length of the CDR3 is 16 residues.

The rearrangement uses TRBV20-1 and TRBJ2-1; a possible D gene is TRBD2 (5 bases). Germline CDR1 reads DFQATT; CDR2 reads SNEGSKA (reference sequence). Trimming took off 8 bases at V and 9 bases at J, with 14 bases between the two ends. This CDR3 comprises 11 residues. CDR3 region: CSSGSHTEQFF. Written as DNA, the CDR3 is TGCAGTAGCGGATCCCACACTGAGCAGTTCTTC.

This sequence joins TRBV6-1 and TRBJ2-7; 7 bases agree with TRBD1. Per the germline V gene, CDR1 is MNHNS and CDR2 is SASEGT. The trim removed 7 bases at V and 1 base at J, leaving 4 bases unmatched. The length of the CDR3 is 13 residues. In nucleotides, the CDR3 is TGTGCCAGCACGGGACAGAAATCCTACGAGCAGTACTTC. This codes for CASTGQKSYEQYF.

The chain couples TRBV5-1 to TRBJ2-7; 9 nucleotides match TRBD1. The germline CDR1 and CDR2 sequences are SGHRS and YFSETQ. V was clipped by 4 bases and J by 5 bases; unmatched bases: 4. This CDR3 is built from 13 residues. The CDR3 DNA reads TGCGCCAGCAGCGTGGACAGGGGTGACGAGCAGTACTTC. As protein: CASSVDRGDEQYF.

The chain recombines TRBV7-9 with TRBJ1-2; 7 nucleotides match TRBD1. J lost 6 bases, V lost 5 bases, and 9 bases had no gene match. Germline loops: CDR1 SEHNR, CDR2 FQNEAQ (reference sequence). The CDR3 length is 14 residues. The CDR3 DNA follows: TGTGCCAGCAGCCTCCGACAGGGTACCCATGGCTACACCTTC. Protein sequence: CASSLRQGTHGYTF.